The 3 T cell receptor beta chains given below trace back to one sample, sequenced in a study of blood T cells in healthy people across ages. Sample-barcoded 5' priming and a J-beta primer mix drove a second PCR of roughly 7 to 11 cycles. One entry per CDR3 protein, called by TCRdb with MiXCR from the 5' RACE reads. The sample shows roughly 1,000,000 distinct CDR3 sequences, almost 25% of them seen only once. The data also belong to a second study, concerning T cells of mothers and their children.

The sample consisted of blood. The source is a girl aged 2 to 10 in good health.

V gene TRBV2 combines with J gene TRBJ2-3, with 7 positions matching TRBD2. Germline V gene data show CDR1 as SNHLY and CDR2 as FYNNEI. Trimming at V came to 8 bases and at J to 3 bases, leaving 5 bases not matched to a gene. The CDR3 sequence is 13 residues long. The CDR3 DNA is TGTGCCAGCCAGCGGGATTGTACAGATACGCAGTATTTT. Protein sequence: CASQRDCTDTQYF. Looking up the rest from reference TRBV2 and TRBJ2-3 gives the full variable domain: EPEVTQTPSHQVTQMGQEVILRCVPISNHLYFYWYRQILGQKVEFLVSFYNNEISEKSEIFDDQFSVERPDGSNFTLKIRSTKLEDSAMYFCASQRDCTDTQYFGPGTRLTVL.

This clonotype came up a few times. The chain is built from TRBV12-3 or TRBV12-4 and TRBJ2-2, with TRBD2 identical over 10 bases. Trimming removed 10 bases from V and 5 bases from J; junction bases left unmatched: 7. The CDR3 totals 14 residues. This CDR3 reads CAIPGLAVTGELFF. The CDR3, as DNA: TGTGCCATCCCCGGACTAGCGGTGACCGGGGAGCTGTTTTTT.

About this clonotype: One junction end does not reproduce the germline sequence, and a read error may be involved. The chain links TRBV3-1 to TRBJ2-1; 9 bases match TRBD2. The CDR3 runs 14 residues. The V gene's germline CDR1 is LGHDT and CDR2 YNNKEL (reference sequence). The CDR3 reads CASSQEVAGVPGLF. The DNA for the CDR3 is TGTGCCAGCAGCCAAGAGGTAGCGGGAGTTCCAGGGCTCTTC.